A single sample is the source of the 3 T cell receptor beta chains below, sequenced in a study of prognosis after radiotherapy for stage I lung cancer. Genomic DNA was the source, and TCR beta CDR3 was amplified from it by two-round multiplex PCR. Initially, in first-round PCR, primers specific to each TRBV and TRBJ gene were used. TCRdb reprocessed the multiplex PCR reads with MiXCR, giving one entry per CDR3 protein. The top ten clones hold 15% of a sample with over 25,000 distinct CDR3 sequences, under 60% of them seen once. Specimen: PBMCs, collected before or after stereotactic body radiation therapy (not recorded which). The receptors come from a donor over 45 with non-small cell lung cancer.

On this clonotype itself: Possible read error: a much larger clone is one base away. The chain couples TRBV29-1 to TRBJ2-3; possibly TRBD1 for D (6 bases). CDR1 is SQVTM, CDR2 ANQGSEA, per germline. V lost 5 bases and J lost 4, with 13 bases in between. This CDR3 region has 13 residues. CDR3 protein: CSVRRDTADTQYF. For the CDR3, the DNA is TGCAGCGTTCGAAGGGACACCGCAGATACGCAGTATTTT.

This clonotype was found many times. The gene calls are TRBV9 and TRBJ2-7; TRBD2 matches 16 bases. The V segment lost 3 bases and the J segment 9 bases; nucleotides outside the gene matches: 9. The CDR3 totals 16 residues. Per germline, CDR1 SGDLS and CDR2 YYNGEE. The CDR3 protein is CASSEGLAGGLDGQYF. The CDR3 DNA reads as TGTGCCAGCAGCGAGGGACTAGCGGGAGGGTTAGACGGGCAGTACTTC. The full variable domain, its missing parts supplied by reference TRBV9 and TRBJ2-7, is DSGVTQTPKHLITATGQRVTLRCSPRSGDLSVYWYQQSLDQGLQFLIQYYNGEERAKGNILERFSAQQFPDLHSELNLSSLELGDSALYFCASSEGLAGGLDGQYFGPGTRLTVT.

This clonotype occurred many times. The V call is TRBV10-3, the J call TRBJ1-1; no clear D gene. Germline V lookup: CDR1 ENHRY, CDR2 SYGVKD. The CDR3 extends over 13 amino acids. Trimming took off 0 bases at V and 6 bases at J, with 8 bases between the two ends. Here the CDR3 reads CAISESGRPEAFF. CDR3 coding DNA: TGTGCCATCAGTGAGTCTGGGCGACCTGAAGCTTTCTTT.